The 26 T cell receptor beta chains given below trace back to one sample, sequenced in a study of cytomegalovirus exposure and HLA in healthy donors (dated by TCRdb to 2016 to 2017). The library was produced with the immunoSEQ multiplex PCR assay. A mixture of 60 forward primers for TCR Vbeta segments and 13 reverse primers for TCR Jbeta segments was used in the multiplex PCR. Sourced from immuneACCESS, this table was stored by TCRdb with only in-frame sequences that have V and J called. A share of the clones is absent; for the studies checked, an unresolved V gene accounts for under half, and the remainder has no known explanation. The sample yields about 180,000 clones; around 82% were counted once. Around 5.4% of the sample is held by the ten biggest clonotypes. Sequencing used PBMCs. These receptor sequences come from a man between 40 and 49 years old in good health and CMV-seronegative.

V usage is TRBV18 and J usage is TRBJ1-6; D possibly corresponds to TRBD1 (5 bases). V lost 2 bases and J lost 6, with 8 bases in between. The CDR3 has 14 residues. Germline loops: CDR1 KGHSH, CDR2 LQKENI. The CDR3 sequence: CASSPAGINSPLHF. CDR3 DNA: TGTGCCAGCTCACCAGCAGGGATTAATTCACCCCTCCACTTT.

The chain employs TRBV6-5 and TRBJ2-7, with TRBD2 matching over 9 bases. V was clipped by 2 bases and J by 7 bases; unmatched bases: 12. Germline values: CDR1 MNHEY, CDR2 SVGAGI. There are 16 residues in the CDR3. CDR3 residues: CASSYTPGLASWEQYF. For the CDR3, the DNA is TGTGCCAGCAGTTACACTCCGGGACTAGCTTCATGGGAGCAGTACTTC.

The CDR3 loop reads CASSEAGANTEAFF. In nucleotides, the CDR3 is TGTGCCAGCAGTGAGGCAGGGGCGAACACTGAAGCTTTCTTT. The chain couples TRBV25-1 to TRBJ1-1, with D possibly being TRBD1 (6 bases). Germline-derived CDR1 and CDR2 are MGHDK and SYGVNS. CDR3 length equals 14 residues. Between the trimmed V and J ends, which lost 3 bases and 1 base, there was a span of 9 bases. Full variable domain (missing parts from reference TRBV25-1 and TRBJ1-1): EADIYQTPRYLVIGTGKKITLECSQTMGHDKMYWYQQDPGMELHLIHYSYGVNSTEKGDLSSESTVSRIRTEHFPLTLESARPSHTSQYLCASSEAGANTEAFFGQGTRLTVV.

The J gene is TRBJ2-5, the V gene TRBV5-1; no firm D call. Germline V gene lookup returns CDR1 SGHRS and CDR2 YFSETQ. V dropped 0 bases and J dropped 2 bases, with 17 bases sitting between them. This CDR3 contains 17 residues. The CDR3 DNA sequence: TGCGCCAGCAGCTTGGCCTCGGCAGGCCCAGAACAAGAGACCCAGTACTTC. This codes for CASSLASAGPEQETQYF.

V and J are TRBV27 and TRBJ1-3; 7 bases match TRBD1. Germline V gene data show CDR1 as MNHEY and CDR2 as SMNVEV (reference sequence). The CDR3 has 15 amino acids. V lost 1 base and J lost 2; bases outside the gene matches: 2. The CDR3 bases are TGTGCCAGCAGTTTATACAGGGGAACTGGAAACACCATATATTTT. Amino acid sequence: CASSLYRGTGNTIYF.

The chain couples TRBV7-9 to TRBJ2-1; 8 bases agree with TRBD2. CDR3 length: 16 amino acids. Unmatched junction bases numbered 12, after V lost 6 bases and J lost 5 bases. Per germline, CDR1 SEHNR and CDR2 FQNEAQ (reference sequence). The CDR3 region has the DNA TGTGCCAGCAGAGAGGGGTGGCGGGGGGAGAACAATGAGCAGTTCTTC. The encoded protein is CASREGWRGENNEQFF.

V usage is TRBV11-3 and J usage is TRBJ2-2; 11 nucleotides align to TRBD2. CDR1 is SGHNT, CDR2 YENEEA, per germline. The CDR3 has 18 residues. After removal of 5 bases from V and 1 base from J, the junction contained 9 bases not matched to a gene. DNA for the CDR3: TGTGCCAGCAGCCTATGGGTACTAGCGGGAGAGAACACCGGGGAGCTGTTTTTT. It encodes CASSLWVLAGENTGELFF.

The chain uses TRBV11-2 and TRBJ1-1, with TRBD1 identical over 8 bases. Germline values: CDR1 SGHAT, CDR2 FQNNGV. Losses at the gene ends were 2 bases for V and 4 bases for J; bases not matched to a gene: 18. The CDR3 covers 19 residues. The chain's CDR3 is CASSLFPNLGTGLSTEAFF. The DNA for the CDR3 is TGTGCCAGCAGCTTATTCCCGAACCTAGGGACAGGTCTATCCACTGAAGCTTTCTTT.

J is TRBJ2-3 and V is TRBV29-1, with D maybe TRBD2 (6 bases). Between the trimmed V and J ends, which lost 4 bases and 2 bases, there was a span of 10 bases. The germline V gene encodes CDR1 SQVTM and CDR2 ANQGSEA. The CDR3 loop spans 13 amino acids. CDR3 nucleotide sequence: TGCAGCGTTGTGCGGGGATCCACAGATACGCAGTATTTT. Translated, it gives CSVVRGSTDTQYF.

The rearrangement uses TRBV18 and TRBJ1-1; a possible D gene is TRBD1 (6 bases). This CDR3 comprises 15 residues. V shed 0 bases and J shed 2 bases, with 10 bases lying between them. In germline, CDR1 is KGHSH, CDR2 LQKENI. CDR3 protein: CASSPPSQGNTEAFF. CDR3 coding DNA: TGTGCCAGCTCACCACCGTCACAGGGCAACACTGAAGCTTTCTTT.

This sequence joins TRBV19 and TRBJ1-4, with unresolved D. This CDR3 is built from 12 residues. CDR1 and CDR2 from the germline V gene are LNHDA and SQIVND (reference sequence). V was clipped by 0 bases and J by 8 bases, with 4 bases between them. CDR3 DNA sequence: TGTGCCAGTAGTATAGATATGGAAAAACTGTTTTTT. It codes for CASSIDMEKLFF.

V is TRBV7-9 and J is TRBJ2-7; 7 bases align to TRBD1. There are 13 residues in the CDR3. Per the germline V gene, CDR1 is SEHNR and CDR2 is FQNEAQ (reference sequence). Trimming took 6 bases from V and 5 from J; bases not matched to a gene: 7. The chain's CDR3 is CASSSQGFDEQYF. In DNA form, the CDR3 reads TGTGCCAGCAGTTCACAGGGGTTCGACGAGCAGTACTTC.

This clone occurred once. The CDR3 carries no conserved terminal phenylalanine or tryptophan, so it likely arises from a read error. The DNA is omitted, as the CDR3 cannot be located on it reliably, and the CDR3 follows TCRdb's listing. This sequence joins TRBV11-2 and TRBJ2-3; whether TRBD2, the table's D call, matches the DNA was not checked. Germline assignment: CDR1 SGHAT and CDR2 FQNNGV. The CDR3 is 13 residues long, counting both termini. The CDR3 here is CASSLDRLAGAVL.

The CDR3 DNA sequence: TGCGCCAGCAGCCCGGCTGGACTAGACGGGGGTACGCAGTATTTT. Its translation: CASSPAGLDGGTQYF. This rearrangement joins TRBV5-1 to TRBJ2-3, with 7 bases identical to TRBD2. Germline CDR1 reads SGHRS; CDR2 reads YFSETQ. The V segment lost 4 bases and the J segment 8 bases; nucleotides outside the gene matches: 13. This CDR3 spans 15 amino acids. Supplemented by reference TRBV5-1 and TRBJ2-3, the full variable domain reads KAGVTQTPRYLIKTRGQQVTLSCSPISGHRSVSWYQQTPGQGLQFLFEYFSETQRNKGNFPGRFSGRQFSNSRSEMNVSTLELGDSALYLCASSPAGLDGGTQYFGPGTRLTVL.

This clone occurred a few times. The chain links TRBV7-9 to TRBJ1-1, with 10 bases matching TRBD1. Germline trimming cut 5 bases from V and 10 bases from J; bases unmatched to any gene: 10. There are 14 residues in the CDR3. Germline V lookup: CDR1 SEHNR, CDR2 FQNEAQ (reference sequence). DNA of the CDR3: TGTGCCAGCAGCCTCATGGACAGGGGGATTGGAGCTTTCTTT. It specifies CASSLMDRGIGAFF.

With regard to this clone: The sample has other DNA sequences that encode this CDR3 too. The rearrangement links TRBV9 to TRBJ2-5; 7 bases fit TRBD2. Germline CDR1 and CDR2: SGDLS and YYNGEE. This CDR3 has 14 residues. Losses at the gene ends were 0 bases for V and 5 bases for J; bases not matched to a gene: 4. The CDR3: CASSVGVGGETQYF. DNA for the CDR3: TGTGCCAGCAGCGTAGGCGTCGGGGGGGAGACCCAGTACTTC.

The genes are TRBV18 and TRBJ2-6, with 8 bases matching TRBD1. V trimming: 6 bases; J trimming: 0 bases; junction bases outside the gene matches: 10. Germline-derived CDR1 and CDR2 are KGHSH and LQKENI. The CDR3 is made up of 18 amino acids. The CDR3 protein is CASSLTTGGNSGANVLTF. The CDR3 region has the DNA TGTGCCAGCTCCCTCACCACAGGGGGGAACTCTGGGGCCAACGTCCTGACTTTC.

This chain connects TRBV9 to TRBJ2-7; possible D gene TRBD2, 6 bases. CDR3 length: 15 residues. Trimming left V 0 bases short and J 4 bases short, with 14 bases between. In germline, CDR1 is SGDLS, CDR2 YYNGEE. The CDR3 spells CASSVGGAQMYEQYF. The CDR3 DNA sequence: TGTGCCAGCAGCGTAGGCGGGGCGCAAATGTACGAGCAGTACTTC.

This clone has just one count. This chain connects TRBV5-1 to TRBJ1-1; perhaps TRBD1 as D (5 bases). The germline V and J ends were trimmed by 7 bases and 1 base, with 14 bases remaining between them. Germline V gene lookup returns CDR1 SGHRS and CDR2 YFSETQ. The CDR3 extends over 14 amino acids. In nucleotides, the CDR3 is TGCGCCAGCCAAACTCAAACAGGGAACACTGAAGCTTTCTTT. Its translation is CASQTQTGNTEAFF.

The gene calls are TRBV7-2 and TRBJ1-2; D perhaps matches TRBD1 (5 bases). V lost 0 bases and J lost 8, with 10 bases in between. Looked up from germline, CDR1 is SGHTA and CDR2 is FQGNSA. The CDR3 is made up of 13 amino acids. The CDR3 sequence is CASSLAQGGGYTF. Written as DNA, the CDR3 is TGTGCCAGCAGCTTAGCGCAGGGTGGAGGCTACACCTTC.

DNA for the CDR3: TGTGCCAGCAGCTTAGTTTTAGGGGGTTCCTACAATGAGCAGTTCTTC. This encodes CASSLVLGGSYNEQFF. The rearrangement uses TRBV7-6 and TRBJ2-1; D may be TRBD1 (6 bases). Trimming removed 1 base from V and 1 base from J, with 11 bases in between. Germline CDR1 and CDR2: SGHVS and FNYEAQ. This CDR3 has 16 residues.

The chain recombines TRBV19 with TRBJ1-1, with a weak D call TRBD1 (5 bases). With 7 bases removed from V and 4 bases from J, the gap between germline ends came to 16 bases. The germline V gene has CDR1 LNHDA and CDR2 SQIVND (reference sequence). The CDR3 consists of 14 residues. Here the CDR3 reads CASTPRVVGTEAFF. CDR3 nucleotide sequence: TGTGCCAGTACCCCCAGGGTAGTAGGCACTGAAGCTTTCTTT.

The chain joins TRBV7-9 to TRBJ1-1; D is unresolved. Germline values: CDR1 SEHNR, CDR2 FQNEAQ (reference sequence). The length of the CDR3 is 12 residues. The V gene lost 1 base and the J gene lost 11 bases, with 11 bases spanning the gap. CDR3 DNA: TGTGCCAGCAGCTTAGGAAACGAGGTCGCTTTCTTT. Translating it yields CASSLGNEVAFF.

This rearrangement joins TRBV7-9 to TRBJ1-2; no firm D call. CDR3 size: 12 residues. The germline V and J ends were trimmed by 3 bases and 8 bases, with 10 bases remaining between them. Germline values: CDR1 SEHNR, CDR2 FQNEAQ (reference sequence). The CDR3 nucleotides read TGTGCCAGCAGCTTCCAAGCCATGGGCTACACCTTC. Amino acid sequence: CASSFQAMGYTF.

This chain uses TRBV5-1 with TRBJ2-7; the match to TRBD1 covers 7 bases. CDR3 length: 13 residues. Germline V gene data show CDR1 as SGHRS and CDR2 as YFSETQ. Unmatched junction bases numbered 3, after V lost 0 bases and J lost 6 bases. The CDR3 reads CASSLDRGPEQYF. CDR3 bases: TGCGCCAGCAGCTTGGACAGGGGACCCGAGCAGTACTTC.

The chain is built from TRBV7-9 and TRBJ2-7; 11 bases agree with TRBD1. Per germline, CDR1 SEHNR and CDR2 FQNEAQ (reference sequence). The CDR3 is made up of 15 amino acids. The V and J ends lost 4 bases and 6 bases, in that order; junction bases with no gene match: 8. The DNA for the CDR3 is TGTGCCAGCAGCTCGCAGGACAGGGGGCTTGGCGAGCAGTACTTC. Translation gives CASSSQDRGLGEQYF.